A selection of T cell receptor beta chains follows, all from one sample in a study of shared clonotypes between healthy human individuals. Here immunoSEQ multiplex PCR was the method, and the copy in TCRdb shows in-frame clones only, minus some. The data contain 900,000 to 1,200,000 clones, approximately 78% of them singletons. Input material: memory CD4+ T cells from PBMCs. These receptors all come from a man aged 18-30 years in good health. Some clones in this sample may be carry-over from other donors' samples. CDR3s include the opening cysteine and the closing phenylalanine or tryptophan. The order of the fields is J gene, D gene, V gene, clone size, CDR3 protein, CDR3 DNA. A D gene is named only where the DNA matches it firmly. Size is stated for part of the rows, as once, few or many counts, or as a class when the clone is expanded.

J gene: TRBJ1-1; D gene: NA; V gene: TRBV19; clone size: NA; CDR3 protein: CASTPEAGTEAFF; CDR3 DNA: TGTGCCAGTACGCCAGAGGCGGGCACTGAAGCTTTCTTT
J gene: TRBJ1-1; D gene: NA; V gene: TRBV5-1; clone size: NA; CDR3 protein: CASTPLGQGNTEAFF; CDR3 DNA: TGCGCCAGCACCCCACTTGGTCAGGGGAACACTGAAGCTTTCTTT
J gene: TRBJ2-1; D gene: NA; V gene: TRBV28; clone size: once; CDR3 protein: CASRPPGTPINEQFF; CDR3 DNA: TGTGCCAGCCGCCCCCCGGGGACTCCAATCAATGAGCAGTTCTTC
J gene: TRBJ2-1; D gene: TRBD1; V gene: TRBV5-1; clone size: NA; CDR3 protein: CASPGDRGVDEQFF; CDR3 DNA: TGCGCCAGCCCCGGGGACAGGGGGGTGGATGAGCAGTTCTTC
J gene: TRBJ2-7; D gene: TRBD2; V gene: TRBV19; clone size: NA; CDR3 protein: CASSPGLAGASSYEQYF; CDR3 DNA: TGTGCCAGTAGCCCGGGACTAGCGGGAGCGAGCTCCTACGAGCAGTACTTC
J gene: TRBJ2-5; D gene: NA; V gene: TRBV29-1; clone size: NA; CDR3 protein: CSVDLSVETQYF; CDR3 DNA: TGCAGCGTTGATCTTTCAGTTGAGACCCAGTACTTC
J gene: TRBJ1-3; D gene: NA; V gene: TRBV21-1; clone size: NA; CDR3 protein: CASSKARYASGNTIYF; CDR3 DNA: TGTGCCAGCAGCAAAGCGAGGTATGCCTCTGGAAACACCATATATTTT
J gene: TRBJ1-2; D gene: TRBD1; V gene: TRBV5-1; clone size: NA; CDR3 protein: CASSLDGQDRGYTF; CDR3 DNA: TGCGCCAGCAGCTTGGATGGACAGGATCGTGGCTACACCTTC
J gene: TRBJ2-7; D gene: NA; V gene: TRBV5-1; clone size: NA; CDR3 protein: CASSSAYEQYF; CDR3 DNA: TGCGCCAGCAGCTCTGCCTACGAGCAGTACTTC
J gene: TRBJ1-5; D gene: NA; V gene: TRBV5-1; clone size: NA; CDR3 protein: CASSWMPDQPQHF; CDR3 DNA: TGCGCCAGCAGCTGGATGCCGGATCAGCCCCAGCATTTT
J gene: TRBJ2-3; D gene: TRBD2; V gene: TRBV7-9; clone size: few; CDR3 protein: CASSFSPGLADSQDTQYF; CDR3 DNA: TGTGCCAGCAGCTTCTCTCCTGGACTAGCGGATTCACAGGATACGCAGTATTTT
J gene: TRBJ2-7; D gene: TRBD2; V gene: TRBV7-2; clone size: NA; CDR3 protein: CASSFREGYEQYF; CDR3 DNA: TGTGCCAGCAGCTTCCGGGAGGGGTACGAGCAGTACTTC
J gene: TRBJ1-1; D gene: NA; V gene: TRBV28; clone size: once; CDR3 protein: CASSFGGARGTEAFF; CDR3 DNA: TGTGCCAGCAGTTTCGGAGGGGCCAGAGGCACTGAAGCTTTCTTT
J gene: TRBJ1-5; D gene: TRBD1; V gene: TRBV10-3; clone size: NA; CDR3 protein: CAIRDRDNQPQHF; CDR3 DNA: TGTGCCATCAGGGACAGGGATAATCAGCCCCAGCATTTT
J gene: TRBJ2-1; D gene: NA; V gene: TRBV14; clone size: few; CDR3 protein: CASSRAGDISLNEQFF; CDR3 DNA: TGTGCCAGCAGCCGGGCAGGGGACATATCTCTCAATGAGCAGTTCTTC
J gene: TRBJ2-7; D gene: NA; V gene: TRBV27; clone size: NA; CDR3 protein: CASSPLATVPLYEQYF; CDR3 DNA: TGTGCCAGCAGTCCCCTTGCCACAGTACCCCTCTACGAGCAGTACTTC
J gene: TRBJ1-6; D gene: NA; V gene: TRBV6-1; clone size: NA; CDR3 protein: CASSELVSNSYNSPLHF; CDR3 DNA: TGTGCCAGCAGTGAATTGGTTTCGAACTCCTATAATTCACCCCTCCACTTT
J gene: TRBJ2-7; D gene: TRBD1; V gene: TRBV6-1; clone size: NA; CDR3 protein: CASTRQGSPGEQYF; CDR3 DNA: TGTGCCAGCACCCGACAGGGAAGCCCCGGCGAGCAGTACTTC
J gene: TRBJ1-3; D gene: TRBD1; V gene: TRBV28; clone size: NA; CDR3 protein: CASSSPRGGTSYSGNTIYF; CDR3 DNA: TGTGCCAGCAGTTCCCCTCGAGGGGGCACCTCCTACTCTGGAAACACCATATATTTT
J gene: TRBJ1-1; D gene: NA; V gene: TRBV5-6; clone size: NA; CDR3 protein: CASSFTRNTEAFF; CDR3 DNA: TGTGCCAGCAGCTTTACCCGGAACACTGAAGCTTTCTTT
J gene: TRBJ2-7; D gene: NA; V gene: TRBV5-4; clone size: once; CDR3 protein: CASSLRLPSSYEQYF; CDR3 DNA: TGTGCCAGCAGCTTGAGGCTCCCAAGCTCCTACGAGCAGTACTTC
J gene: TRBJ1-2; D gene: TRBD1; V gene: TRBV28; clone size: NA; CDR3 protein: CASNRGYGYTF; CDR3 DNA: TGTGCCAGTAACAGGGGGTATGGCTACACCTTC
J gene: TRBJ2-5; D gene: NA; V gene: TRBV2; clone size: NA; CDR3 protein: CASTYSRGETQYF; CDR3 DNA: TGTGCCAGCACATACTCACGGGGGGAGACCCAGTACTTC
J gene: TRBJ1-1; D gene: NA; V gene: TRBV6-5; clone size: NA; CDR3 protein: CASSYRDTEAFF; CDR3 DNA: TGTGCCAGCAGTTACAGAGACACTGAAGCTTTCTTT
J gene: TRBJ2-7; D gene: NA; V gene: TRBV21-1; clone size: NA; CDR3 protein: CASLRTPAYEQYF; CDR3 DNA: TGTGCCAGCCTCCGGACGCCGGCCTACGAGCAGTACTTC
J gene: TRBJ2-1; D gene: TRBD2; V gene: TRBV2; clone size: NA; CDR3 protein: CASSEALAAEQFF; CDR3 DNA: TGTGCCAGCAGTGAAGCCCTAGCGGCTGAGCAGTTCTTC